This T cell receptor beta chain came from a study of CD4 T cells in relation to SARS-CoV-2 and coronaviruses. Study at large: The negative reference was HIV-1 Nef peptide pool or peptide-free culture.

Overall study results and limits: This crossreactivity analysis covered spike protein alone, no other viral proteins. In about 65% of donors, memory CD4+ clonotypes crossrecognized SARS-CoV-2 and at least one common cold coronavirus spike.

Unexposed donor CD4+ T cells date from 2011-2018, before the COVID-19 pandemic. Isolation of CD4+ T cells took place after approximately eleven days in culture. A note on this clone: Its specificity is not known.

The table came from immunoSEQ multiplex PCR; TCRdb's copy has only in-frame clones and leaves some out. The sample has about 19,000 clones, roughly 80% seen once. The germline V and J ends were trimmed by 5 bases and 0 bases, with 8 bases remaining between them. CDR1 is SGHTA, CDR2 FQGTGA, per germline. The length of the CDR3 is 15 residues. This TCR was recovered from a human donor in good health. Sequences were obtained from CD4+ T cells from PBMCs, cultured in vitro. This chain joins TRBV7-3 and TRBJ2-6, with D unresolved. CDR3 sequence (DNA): TGTGCCAGCAGCCCGACGGTCTCTGGGGCCAACGTCCTGACTTTC. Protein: CASSPTVSGANVLTF.